The T cell receptor (beta chain) described here comes from a study of blood T cell repertoires in COVID-19. For the study at large: The study drew acute and convalescent COVID-19 samples from the United States, Italy and Spain. In each case, the material was cDNA or gDNA derived from T cells, B-cell-depleted T cells, or PBMCs.

Study processing details: Cell counts per sample came from amplifying reference gene primers. The protocol was immunoSEQ multiplex PCR, while the TCRdb copy is restricted to in-frame clones and leaves out a portion. That table supplies the V and J calls and clone size; D and trimming were determined from the DNA. The sample lists 40,000 to 50,000 clones, about 89% occurring once. Of note for this clone: A junction boundary mismatches the germline segment, possibly from a read error.

The CDR3 length is 16 residues. The germline CDR1 and CDR2 sequences are KGHSY and FQNENV. This chain uses TRBV16 with TRBJ1-2, with 7 bases matching TRBD1. Sequenced: peripheral blood. The receptor comes from a human donor in a cohort sampled during active COVID-19. The DNA of the CDR3 is TGTGCCAGCACCCAACAAATCTTGACAGGGACTGATGGCTACACCTTC. This encodes CASTQQILTGTDGYTF.